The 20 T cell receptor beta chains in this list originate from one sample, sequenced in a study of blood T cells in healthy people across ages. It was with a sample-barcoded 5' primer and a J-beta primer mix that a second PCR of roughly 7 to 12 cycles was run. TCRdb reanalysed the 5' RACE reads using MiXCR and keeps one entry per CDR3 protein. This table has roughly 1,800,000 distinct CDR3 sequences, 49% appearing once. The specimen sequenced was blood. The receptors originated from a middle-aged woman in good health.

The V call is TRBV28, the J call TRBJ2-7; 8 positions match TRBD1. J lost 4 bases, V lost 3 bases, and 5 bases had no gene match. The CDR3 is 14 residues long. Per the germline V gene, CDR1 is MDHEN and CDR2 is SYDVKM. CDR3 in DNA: TGTGCCAGCAGTTTCCGACAGGGGATGTACGAGCAGTACTTC. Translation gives CASSFRQGMYEQYF.

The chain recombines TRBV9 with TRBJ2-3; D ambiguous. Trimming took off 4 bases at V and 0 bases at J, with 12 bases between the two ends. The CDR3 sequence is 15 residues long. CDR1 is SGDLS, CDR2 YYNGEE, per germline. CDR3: CASSPFRSSTDTQYF. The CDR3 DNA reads TGTGCCAGCAGCCCCTTTCGGAGTAGCACAGATACGCAGTATTTT.

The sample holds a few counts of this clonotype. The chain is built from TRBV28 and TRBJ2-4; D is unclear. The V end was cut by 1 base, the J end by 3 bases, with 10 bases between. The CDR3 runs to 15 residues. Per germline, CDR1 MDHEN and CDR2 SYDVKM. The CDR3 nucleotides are TGTGCCAGCAGTTTATTTGGTCTGAACAAAAACATTCAGTACTTC. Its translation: CASSLFGLNKNIQYF.

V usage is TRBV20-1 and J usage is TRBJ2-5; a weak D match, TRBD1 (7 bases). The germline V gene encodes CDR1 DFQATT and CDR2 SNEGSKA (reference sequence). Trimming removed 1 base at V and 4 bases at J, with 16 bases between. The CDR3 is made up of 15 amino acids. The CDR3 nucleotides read TGCAGTGCTAGAGGTTGGAGGAGGGGGCGAGAGACCCAGTACTTC. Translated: CSARGWRRGRETQYF.

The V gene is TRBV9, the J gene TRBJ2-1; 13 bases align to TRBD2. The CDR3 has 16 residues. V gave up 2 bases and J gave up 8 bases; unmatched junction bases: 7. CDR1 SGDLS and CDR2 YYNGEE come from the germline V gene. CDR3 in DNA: TGTGCCAGCAGCGTTTGGACTAGCGGGGGCCAGGATGAGCAGTTCTTC. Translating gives CASSVWTSGGQDEQFF.

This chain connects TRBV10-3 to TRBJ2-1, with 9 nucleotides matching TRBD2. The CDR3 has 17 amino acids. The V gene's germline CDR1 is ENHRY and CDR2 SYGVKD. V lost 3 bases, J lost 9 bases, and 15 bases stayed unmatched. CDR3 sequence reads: CAISERASGVVAREQFF. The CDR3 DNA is TGTGCCATCAGTGAAAGGGCTAGCGGGGTCGTAGCGCGTGAGCAGTTCTTC.

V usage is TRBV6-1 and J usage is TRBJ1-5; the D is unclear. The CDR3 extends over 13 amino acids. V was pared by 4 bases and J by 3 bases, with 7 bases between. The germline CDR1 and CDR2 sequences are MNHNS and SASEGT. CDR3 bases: TGTGCCAGCAGTGGTCAGAACAATCAGCCCCAGCATTTT. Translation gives CASSGQNNQPQHF.

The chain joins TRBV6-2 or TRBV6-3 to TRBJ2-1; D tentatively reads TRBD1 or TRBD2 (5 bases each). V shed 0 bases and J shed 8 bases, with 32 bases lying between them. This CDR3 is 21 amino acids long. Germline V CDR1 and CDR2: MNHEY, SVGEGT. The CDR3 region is CASSYSIEGSGSRPVLDEQFF. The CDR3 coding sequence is TGTGCCAGCAGTTACTCGATTGAGGGGTCGGGTTCGCGGCCGGTCCTCGATGAGCAGTTCTTC.

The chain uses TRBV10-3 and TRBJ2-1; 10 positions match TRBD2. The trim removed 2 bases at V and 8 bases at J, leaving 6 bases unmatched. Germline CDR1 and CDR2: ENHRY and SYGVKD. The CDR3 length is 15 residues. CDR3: CAISETSGVIDEQFF. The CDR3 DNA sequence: TGTGCCATCAGTGAGACTAGCGGGGTTATAGATGAGCAGTTCTTC.

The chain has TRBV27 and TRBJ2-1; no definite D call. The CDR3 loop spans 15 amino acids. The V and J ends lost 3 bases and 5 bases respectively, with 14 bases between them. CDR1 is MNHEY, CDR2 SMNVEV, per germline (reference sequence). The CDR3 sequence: CASSFFSRGDNEQFF. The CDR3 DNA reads TGTGCCAGCAGTTTTTTTTCTCGAGGAGACAATGAGCAGTTCTTC.

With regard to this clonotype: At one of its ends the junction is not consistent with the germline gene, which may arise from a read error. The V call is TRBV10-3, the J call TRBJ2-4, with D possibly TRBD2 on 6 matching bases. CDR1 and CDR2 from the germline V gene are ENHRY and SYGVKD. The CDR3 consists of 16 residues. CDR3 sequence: CAISVGGVGAQNIQYF. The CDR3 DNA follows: TGTGCCATCAGTGTGGGGGGAGTAGGAGCCCAAAACATTCAGTACTTC.

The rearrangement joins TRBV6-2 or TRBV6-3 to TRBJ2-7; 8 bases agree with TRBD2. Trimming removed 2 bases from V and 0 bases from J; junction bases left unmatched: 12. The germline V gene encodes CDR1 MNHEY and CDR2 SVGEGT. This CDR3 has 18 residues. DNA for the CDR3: TGTGCCAGCAGTTACCACGTCGGTAGCGGGGTGAGCTCCTACGAGCAGTACTTC. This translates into CASSYHVGSGVSSYEQYF.

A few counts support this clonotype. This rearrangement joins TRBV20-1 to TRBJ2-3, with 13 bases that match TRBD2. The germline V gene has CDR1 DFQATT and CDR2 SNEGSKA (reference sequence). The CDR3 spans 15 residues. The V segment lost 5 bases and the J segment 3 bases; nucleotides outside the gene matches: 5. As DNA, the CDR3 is TGCAGTGCTGGGTGGACTAGCGGGGGAACAGATACGCAGTATTTT. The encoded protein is CSAGWTSGGTDTQYF.

The CDR3 loop reads CASSLTPWATNTEAFF. The CDR3, as DNA: TGTGCCAGCAGTCTAACTCCTTGGGCCACGAACACTGAAGCTTTCTTT. The rearrangement uses TRBV12-3 or TRBV12-4 and TRBJ1-1; D not certain. The length of the CDR3 is 16 residues. Trimming pared 5 bases from V and 1 base from J, leaving 17 bases between.

CDR3: CASSPDRGRLGTDTQYF. CDR3 nucleotide sequence: TGTGCCAGCAGCCCCGACCGGGGGAGGTTGGGCACAGATACGCAGTATTTT. The gene calls are TRBV7-2 and TRBJ2-3, with D possibly matching TRBD2 (6 bases). Looked up from germline, CDR1 is SGHTA and CDR2 is FQGNSA. The V and J ends lost 5 bases and 1 base respectively, with 19 bases between them. This CDR3 is built from 17 residues. Full variable domain (remainder filled in from reference TRBV7-2 and TRBJ2-3): GAGVSQSPSNKVTEKGKDVELRCDPISGHTALYWYRQSLGQGLEFLIYFQGNSAPDKSGLPSDRFSAERTGGSVSTLTIQRTQQEDSAVYLCASSPDRGRLGTDTQYFGPGTRLTVL.

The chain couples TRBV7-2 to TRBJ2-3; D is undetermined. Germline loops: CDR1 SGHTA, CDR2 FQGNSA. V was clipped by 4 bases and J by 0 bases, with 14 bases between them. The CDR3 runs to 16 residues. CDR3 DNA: TGTGCCAGCAGCTCGATTAAGGGCCGTAGCACAGATACGCAGTATTTT. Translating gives CASSSIKGRSTDTQYF.

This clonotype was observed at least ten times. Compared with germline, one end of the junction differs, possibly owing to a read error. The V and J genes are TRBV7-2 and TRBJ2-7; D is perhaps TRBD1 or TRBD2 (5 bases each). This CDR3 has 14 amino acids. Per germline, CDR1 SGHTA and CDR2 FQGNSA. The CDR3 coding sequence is TGTGCCAGCAGCCTAGCTGACAGAGCCTACGAGCAGTACTTC. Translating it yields CASSLADRAYEQYF.

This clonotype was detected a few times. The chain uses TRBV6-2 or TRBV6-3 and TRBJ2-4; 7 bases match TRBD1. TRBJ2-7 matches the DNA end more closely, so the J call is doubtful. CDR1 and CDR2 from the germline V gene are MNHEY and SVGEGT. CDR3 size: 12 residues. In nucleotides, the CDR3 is TGTGCCACTGGGACAGTCATCTACGAGCAGTACTTC. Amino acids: CATGTVIYEQYF.

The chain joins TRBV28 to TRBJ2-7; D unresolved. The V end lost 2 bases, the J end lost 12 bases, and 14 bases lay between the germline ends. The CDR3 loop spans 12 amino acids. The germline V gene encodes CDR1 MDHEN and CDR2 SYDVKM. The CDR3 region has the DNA TGTGCCAGCAGTTTAGGGCAAGGCCCATCGTACTTC. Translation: CASSLGQGPSYF.

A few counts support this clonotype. The CDR3 DNA follows: TGCGCCAGCAGCTTGGAGGGACACATCACTGAAGCTTTCTTT. This sequence encodes CASSLEGHITEAFF. This chain links TRBV5-1 with TRBJ1-1, with D possibly being TRBD1 (6 bases). The V end was cut by 0 bases, the J end by 4 bases, with 10 bases between. The germline V gene has CDR1 SGHRS and CDR2 YFSETQ. CDR3 length: 14 residues.